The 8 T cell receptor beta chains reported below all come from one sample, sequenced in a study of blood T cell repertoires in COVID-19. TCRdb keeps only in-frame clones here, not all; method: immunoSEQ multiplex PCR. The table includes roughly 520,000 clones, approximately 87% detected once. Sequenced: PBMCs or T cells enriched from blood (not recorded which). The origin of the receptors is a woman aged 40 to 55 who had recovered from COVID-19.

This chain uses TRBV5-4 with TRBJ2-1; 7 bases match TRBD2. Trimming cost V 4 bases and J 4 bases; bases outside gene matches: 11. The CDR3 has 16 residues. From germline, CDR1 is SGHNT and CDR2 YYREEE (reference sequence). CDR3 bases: TGTGCCAGCAGCCCTGGGGGGGACCCGAATTACAATGAGCAGTTCTTC. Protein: CASSPGGDPNYNEQFF.

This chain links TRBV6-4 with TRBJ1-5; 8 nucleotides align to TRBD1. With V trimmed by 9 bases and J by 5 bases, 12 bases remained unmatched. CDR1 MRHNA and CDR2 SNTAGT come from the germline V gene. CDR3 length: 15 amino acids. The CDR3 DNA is TGTGCCAGGGCCTTTTGCGACAGGGGATATCAGCCCCAGCATTTT. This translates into CARAFCDRGYQPQHF.

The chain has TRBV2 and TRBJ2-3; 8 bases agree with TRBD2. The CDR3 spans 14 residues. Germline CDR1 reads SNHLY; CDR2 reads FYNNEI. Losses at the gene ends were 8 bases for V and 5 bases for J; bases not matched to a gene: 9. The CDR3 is CASLGGLAGDTQYF. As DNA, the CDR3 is TGTGCCAGCCTGGGGGGGCTAGCGGGAGATACGCAGTATTTT.

The CDR3 protein is CATSGRTEYYGYTF. The CDR3 bases are TGTGCCACCAGTGGACGGACAGAATACTATGGCTACACCTTC. The genes are TRBV24-1 and TRBJ1-2; a possible D gene is TRBD1 (6 bases). With 5 bases removed from V and 3 bases from J, the gap between germline ends came to 12 bases. Germline V gene lookup returns CDR1 KGHDR and CDR2 SFDVKD. The CDR3 totals 14 residues.

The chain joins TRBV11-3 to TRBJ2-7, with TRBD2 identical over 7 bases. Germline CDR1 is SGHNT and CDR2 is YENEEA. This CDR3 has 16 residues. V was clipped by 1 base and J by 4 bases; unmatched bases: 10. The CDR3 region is CASSLASGTTVYEQYF. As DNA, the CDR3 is TGTGCCAGCAGCTTAGCTTCCGGGACTACCGTATACGAGCAGTACTTC.

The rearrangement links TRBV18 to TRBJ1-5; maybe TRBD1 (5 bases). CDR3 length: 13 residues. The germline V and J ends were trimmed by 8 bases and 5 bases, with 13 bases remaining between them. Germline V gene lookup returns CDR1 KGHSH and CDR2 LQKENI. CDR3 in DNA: TGTGCCAGCACTCGGGGGTTTGATCAGCCCCAGCATTTT. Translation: CASTRGFDQPQHF.

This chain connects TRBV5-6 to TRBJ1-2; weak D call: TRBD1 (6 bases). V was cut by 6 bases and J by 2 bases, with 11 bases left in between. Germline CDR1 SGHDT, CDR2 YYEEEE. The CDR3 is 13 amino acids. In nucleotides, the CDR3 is TGTGCCAGCAACAAAGACAGGAACTATGGCTACACCTTC. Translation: CASNKDRNYGYTF.

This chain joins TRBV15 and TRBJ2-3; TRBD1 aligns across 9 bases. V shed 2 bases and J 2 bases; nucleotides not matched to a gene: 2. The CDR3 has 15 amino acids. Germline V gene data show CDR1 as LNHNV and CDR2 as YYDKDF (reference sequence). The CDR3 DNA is TGTGCCACCAGCAGACACAGGGGGCCCACAGATACGCAGTATTTT. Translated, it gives CATSRHRGPTDTQYF.